These 4 T cell receptor beta chains came from one sample sequenced in a study of blood T cell repertoires in COVID-19. Profiled with immunoSEQ multiplex PCR; TCRdb holds only in-frame clones, not every one. The sample has 150,000 to 200,000 clones, roughly 88% seen once. Sample: PBMCs or T cells enriched from blood (not recorded which). The receptors stem from a woman aged 18-29 years who had recovered from COVID-19.

This chain connects TRBV25-1 to TRBJ1-1; 10 nucleotides agree with TRBD1. CDR1 and CDR2 (germline): MGHDK, SYGVNS. The CDR3 runs to 15 residues. Losses at the gene ends were 4 bases for V and 4 bases for J; bases not matched to a gene: 6. The CDR3 is CASSVTGGAFTEAFF. CDR3 nucleotides: TGTGCCAGCAGTGTGACAGGGGGCGCTTTCACTGAAGCTTTCTTT.

V gene TRBV4-1 combines with J gene TRBJ1-1; TRBD1 agrees at 11 bases. Germline V lookup: CDR1 MGHRA, CDR2 YSYEKL. Trimming took 1 base from V and 4 from J; bases not matched to a gene: 8. The CDR3 spans 17 residues. The CDR3 sequence: CASSQGGTGGRSTEAFF. The CDR3 DNA follows: TGCGCCAGCAGCCAAGGTGGGACAGGGGGTCGGAGCACTGAAGCTTTCTTT.

The chain carries TRBV21-1 and TRBJ1-5; TRBD1, the table's D call, was not compared with the DNA. TRBV21-1 is reported as a pseudogene. The CDR3 extends over 20 amino acids. Written as DNA, the CDR3 is TGTGCCAGCAGCAAAGTTAAATCGACGGACAGGGAAATTTGCAATCAGCCCCAGCATTTT. It encodes CASSKVKSTDREICNQPQHF.

The V gene is TRBV28, the J gene TRBJ2-7; a possible D gene is TRBD2 (5 bases). Trimming stripped 3 bases from V and 0 bases from J, with 9 bases between. The CDR3 is 14 amino acids. Germline CDR1 MDHEN, CDR2 SYDVKM. In nucleotides, the CDR3 is TGTGCCAGCAGTTTTGGCGGGTTCTCCTACGAGCAGTACTTC. Amino acids: CASSFGGFSYEQYF.